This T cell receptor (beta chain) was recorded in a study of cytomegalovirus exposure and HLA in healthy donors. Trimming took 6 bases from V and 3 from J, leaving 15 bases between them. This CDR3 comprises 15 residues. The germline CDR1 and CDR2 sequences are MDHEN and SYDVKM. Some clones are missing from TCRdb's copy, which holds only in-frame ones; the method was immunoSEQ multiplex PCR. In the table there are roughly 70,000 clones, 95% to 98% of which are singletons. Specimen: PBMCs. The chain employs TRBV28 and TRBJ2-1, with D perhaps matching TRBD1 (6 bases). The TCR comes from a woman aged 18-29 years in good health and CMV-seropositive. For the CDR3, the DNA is TGTGCCAGCAGATTCCGGACAGACCTCTACAATGAGCAGTTCTTC. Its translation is CASRFRTDLYNEQFF. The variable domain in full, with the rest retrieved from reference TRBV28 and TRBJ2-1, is DVKVTQSSRYLVKRTGEKVFLECVQDMDHENMFWYRQDPGLGLRLIYFSYDVKMKEKGDIPEGYSVSREKKERFSLILESASTNQTSMYLCASRFRTDLYNEQFFGPGTRLTVL.